The sequence of this T cell receptor beta chain was determined in a study of cytomegalovirus exposure and HLA in healthy donors. Overall study results and limits: A later analysis appeared to link common viral pathogens to several of the most significant clusters. As a later analysis revealed, the rate of TCR association differed by HLA locus, with DRB1 most and HLA-C fewest. Data from an earlier analysis indicated that most TCR beta V segments were productive either about 90% or about 30% of the time.

Primers included in the PCR were 60 Vbeta and 13 Jbeta primers. Method: immunoSEQ multiplex PCR; TCRdb's copy keeps in-frame clones and lacks some. The sample consists of 95,000 to 150,000 clones, over 60% of them appearing once. CDR3 length equals 14 residues. CDR1 SNHLY and CDR2 FYNNEI come from the germline V gene. V was trimmed by 6 bases and J by 3 bases, leaving 12 bases between them. Notes on this clone: Its antigen is not known.

Input material: PBMCs. The rearrangement joins TRBV2 to TRBJ1-5, with a tentative D call TRBD1 (5 bases). This receptor was identified in a woman in her forties in good health and CMV-seropositive. CDR3 residues: CASREDTINQPQHF. The CDR3 DNA reads TGTGCCAGCAGAGAGGACACGATCAATCAGCCCCAGCATTTT.